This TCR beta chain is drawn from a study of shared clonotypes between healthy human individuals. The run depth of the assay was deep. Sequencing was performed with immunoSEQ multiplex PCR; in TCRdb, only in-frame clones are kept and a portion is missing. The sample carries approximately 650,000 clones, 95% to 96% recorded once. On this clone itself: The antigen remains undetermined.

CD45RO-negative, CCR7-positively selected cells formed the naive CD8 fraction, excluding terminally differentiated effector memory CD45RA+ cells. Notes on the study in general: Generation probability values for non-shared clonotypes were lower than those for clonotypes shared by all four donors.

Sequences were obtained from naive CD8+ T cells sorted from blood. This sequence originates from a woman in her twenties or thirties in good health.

The CDR3 coding sequence is TGCGCCAGCAGCTTGGAGAGCGGGAGGGCCTACGAGCAGTACTTC. Its translation: CASSLESGRAYEQYF. The rearrangement uses TRBV5-1 and TRBJ2-7, with TRBD2 identical over 10 bases. J lost 2 bases, V lost 0 bases, and 2 bases had no gene match. Per germline, CDR1 SGHRS and CDR2 YFSETQ. The CDR3 length is 15 residues.